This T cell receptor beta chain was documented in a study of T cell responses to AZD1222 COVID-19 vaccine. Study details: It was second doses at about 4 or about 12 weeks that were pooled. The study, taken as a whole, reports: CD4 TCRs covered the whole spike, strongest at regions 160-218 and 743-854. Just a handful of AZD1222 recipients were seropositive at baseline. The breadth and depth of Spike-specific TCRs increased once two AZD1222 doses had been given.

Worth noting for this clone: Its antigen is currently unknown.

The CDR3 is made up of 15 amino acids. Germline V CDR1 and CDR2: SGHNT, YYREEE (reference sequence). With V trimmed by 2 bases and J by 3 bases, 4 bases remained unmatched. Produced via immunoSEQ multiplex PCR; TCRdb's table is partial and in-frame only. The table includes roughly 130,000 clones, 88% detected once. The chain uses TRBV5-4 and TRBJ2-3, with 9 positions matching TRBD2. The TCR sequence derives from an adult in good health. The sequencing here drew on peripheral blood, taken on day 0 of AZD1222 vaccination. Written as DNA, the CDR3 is TGTGCCAGCAGCTTCTCTAGCGGGATGACAGATACGCAGTATTTT. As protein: CASSFSSGMTDTQYF. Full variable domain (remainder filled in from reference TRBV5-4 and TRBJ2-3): ETGVTQSPTHLIKTRGQQVTLRCSSQSGHNTVSWYQQALGQGPQFIFQYYREEENGRGNFPPRFSGLQFPNYSSELNVNALELDDSALYLCASSFSSGMTDTQYFGPGTRLTVL.